This T cell receptor (beta chain) was captured by sequencing in a study of T cell changes during pregnancy in multiple sclerosis. The data were produced by immunoSEQ multiplex PCR, yet TCRdb's version contains in-frame clones alone and is incomplete. The sample contains roughly 20,000 clones, around 89% of which appear only once. Germline CDR1 reads MNHEY; CDR2 reads SVGAGI. V was trimmed by 7 bases and J by 2 bases, leaving 17 bases between them. This CDR3 contains 15 residues. This sequence originates from a female donor with multiple sclerosis, enrolled in a pregnancy study. This rearrangement joins TRBV6-5 to TRBJ2-5; perhaps TRBD1 as D (5 bases). The source was CD8+ T cells from peripheral blood mononuclear cells, collected in the first trimester of pregnancy. For the CDR3, the DNA is TGTGCCAGCAAGATCAAGGGGAATCCACAAGAGACCCAGTACTTC. This encodes CASKIKGNPQETQYF.